The table lists the clone carrying this TCR beta chain with many counts. Its specificity is not known. These data are taken from a study of identical twins. The study, taken as a whole, reports: Researchers caution that invariant MAIT and iNKT cells could partly confound zero-insertion analyses. Insertions were reduced in abundant cord blood beta clonotypes but not in memory repertoires.

Each cDNA held unique molecular identifiers, and template switching gave it a universal primer site. From the 5' RACE reads, TCRdb called clonotypes with MiXCR, one entry per CDR3 protein. Of 250,000 to 350,000 distinct CDR3 sequences in the sample, 9.5% were seen once. Deletions cut 2 bases from V and 8 bases from J, with 6 bases between. The CDR3 has 11 amino acids. Healthy Caucasian individuals made up all the donors. This sample also appeared in a second study, on yellow fever vaccine responses in identical twins.

The clonotype comes from a woman under 30 in good health. The chain employs TRBV12-3 or TRBV12-4 and TRBJ1-2; unclear D gene. The sample was CD8+ T cells sorted from blood. As DNA, the CDR3 is TGTGCCAGCAGTTTATTGAGAGGCTACACCTTC. Protein sequence: CASSLLRGYTF.